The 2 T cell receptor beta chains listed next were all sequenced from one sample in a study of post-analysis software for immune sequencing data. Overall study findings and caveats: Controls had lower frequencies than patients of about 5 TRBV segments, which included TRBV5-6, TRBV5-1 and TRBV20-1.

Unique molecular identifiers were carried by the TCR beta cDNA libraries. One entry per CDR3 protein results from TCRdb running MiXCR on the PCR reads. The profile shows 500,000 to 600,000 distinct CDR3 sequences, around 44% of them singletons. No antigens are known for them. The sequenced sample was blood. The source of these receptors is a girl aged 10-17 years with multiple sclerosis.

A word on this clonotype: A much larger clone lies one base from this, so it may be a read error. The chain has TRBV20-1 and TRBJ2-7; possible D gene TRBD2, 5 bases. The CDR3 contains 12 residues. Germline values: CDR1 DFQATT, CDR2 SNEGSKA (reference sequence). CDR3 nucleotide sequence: TGCAGTACTAGGGTGGCTTCCTACGAGCAGTACTTC. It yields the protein CSTRVASYEQYF.

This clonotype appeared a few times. As DNA, the CDR3 is TGCAGTGCTGTTCCACTAGATTTCGGTGAGCAGTTCTTC. It encodes CSAVPLDFGEQFF. The chain links TRBV20-1 to TRBJ2-1; perhaps TRBD2 as D (5 bases). The CDR3 has 13 amino acids. The V end was cut by 5 bases, the J end by 9 bases, with 17 bases between. CDR1 and CDR2 (germline): DFQATT, SNEGSKA (reference sequence).